This T cell receptor (beta chain) was sequenced for a study of shared clonotypes between healthy human individuals. Study conclusions and caveats: The genetic and exposure-history diversity represented was limited by few donors.

Repertoires were generated with immunoSEQ multiplex PCR, while TCRdb's copy carries only in-frame clones and drops some. The table has 2 million to 3 million clones, 80% to 95% seen once. This CDR3 spans 18 amino acids. The germline gives CDR1 LGHNA, CDR2 YNFKEQ. Trimming left V 0 bases short and J 4 bases short, with 18 bases between. As to this clone: Its antigen is not known.

The V gene is TRBV4-2, the J gene TRBJ1-4; TRBD1 is a possible D gene (5 bases). Sequencing was carried out using naive CD4+ T cells from PBMCs. Subset denoted: CD45RA+ positively selected. This clonotype was obtained from a man aged 18 to 30 in good health. Some clones in this sample may be carry-over from other donors' samples. CDR3 amino acids: CASSQDLRGRGINEKLFF. The CDR3 DNA follows: TGTGCCAGCAGCCAAGATCTTAGGGGTCGGGGGATTAATGAAAAACTGTTTTTT.